This T cell receptor beta chain was captured by sequencing in a study of blood T cell repertoires in COVID-19. Study context: T cells, B-cell-depleted T cells, or PBMCs supplied cDNA or gDNA.

CDR3 size: 17 residues. Per the germline V gene, CDR1 is SGHAT and CDR2 is FQNNGV. J was trimmed by 4 bases and V by 0 bases; bases with no gene match: 9. In the source study's methods: Researchers report that nucleated cell counts were estimated from reference gene primer amplification. Libraries were prepared by immunoSEQ multiplex PCR; TCRdb keeps only in-frame clonotypes and omits some of them. Clone size and the V and J calls come from that table; the DNA yielded D and trimming. This sample has around 60,000 clones, with 80% found just once. V is TRBV11-2 and J is TRBJ2-1; 7 bases fit TRBD1. Sequenced sample: peripheral blood. The sequence was obtained from a man younger than 40 with COVID-19, enrolled during active disease. The CDR3 protein is CASSLDGGRGFYNEQFF. CDR3 coding DNA: TGTGCCAGCAGCTTAGATGGAGGCAGGGGGTTTTACAATGAGCAGTTCTTC.